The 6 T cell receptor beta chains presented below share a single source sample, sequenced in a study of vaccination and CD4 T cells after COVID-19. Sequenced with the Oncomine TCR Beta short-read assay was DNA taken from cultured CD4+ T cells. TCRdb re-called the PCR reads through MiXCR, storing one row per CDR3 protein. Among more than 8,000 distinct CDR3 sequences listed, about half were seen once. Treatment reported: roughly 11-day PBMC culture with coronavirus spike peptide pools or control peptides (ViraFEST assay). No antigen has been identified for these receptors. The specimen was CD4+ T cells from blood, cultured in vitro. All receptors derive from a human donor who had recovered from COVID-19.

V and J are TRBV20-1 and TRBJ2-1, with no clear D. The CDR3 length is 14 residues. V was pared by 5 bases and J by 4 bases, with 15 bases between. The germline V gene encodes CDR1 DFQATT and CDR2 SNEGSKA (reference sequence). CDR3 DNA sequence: TGCAGTGCTCTGTTGAACGCCGAATACAATGAGCAGTTCTTC. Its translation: CSALLNAEYNEQFF.

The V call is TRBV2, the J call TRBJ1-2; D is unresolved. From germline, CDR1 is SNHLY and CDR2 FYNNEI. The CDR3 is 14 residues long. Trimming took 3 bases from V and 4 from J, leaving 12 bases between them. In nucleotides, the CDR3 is TGTGCCAGCAGTGACCGCCCCGGGTCCTATGGCTACACCTTC. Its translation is CASSDRPGSYGYTF.

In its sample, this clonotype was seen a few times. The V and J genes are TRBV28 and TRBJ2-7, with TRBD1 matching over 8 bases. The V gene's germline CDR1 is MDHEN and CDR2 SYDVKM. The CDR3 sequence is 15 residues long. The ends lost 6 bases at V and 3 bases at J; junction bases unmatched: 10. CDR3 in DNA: TGTGCCAGCAGGCCCATGGGGACAGGCCTCTACGAGCAGTACTTC. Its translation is CASRPMGTGLYEQYF.

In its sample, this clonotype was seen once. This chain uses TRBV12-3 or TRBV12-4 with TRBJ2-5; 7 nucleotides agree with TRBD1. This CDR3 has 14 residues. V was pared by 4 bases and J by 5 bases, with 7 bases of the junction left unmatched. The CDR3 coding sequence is TGTGCCAGCAGTTCTAACAGGGGATCGGAGACCCAGTACTTC. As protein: CASSSNRGSETQYF.

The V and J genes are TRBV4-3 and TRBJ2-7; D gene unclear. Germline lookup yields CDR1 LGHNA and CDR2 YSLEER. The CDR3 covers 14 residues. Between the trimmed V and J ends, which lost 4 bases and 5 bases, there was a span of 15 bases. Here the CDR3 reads CASSPNYGLNEQYF. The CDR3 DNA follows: TGCGCCAGCAGCCCTAACTATGGCCTCAACGAGCAGTACTTC.

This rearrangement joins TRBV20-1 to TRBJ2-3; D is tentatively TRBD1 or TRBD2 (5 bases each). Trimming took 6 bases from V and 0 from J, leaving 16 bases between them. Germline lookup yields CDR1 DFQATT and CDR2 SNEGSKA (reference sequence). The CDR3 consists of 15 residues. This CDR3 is CSASWGTMSTDTQYF. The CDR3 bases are TGCAGTGCGTCTTGGGGGACCATGAGCACAGATACGCAGTATTTT.